The T cell receptor (beta chain) under discussion was sequenced for a study of CD8 T cells in ankylosing spondylitis. Study-level findings and limits: Among TCR beta sequences, a motif of several highly homologous variants appeared characteristic of ankylosing spondylitis blood. In ankylosing spondylitis patients, matched synovial fluid reportedly showed significant enrichment of disease-linked clones.

Library preparation for TCR beta used quantitative 5'-RACE with molecular barcodes. TCRdb reprocessed the 5' RACE reads with MiXCR, giving one entry per CDR3 protein. This sample yields 200,000 or so distinct CDR3 sequences, of which around 13% are seen a single time; 9.5% to 12% belongs to the top ten. This clonotype came up many times. Its antigen is currently unknown. This CDR3 is built from 15 residues. Trimming took 2 bases from V and 6 from J, leaving 15 bases between them. Germline V gives CDR1 SGDLS, CDR2 YYNGEE. J is TRBJ1-5 and V is TRBV9; a weak D match, TRBD1 (6 bases). This clonotype was sampled from a female donor with ankylosing spondylitis or in good health (not recorded which). The sequenced sample was blood, either unsorted or a sorted T cell fraction (not recorded which). CDR3 protein: CASSVDSSVRQPQHF. For the CDR3, the DNA is TGTGCCAGCAGCGTGGACAGTAGCGTTCGTCAGCCCCAGCATTTT. Full variable domain (outside the CDR3, taken from reference TRBV9 and TRBJ1-5): DSGVTQTPKHLITATGQRVTLRCSPRSGDLSVYWYQQSLDQGLQFLIQYYNGEERAKGNILERFSAQQFPDLHSELNLSSLELGDSALYFCASSVDSSVRQPQHFGDGTRLSIL.